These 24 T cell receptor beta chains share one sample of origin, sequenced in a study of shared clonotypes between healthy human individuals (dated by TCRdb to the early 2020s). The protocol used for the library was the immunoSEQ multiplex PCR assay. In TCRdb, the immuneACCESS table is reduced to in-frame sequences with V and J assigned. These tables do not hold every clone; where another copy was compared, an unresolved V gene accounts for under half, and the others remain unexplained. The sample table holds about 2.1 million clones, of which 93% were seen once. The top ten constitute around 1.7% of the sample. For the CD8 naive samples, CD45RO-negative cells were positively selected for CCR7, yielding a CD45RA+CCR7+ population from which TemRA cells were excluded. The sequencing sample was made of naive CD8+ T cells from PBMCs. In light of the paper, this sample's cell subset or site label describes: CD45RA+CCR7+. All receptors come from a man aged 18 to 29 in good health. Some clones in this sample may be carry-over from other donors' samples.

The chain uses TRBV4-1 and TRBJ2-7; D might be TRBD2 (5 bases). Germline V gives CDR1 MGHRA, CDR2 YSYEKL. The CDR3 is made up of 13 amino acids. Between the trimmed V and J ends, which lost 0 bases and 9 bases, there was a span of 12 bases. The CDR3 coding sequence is TGCGCCAGCAGCCAAGAGTGGGGAGTCGGGCAGTACTTC. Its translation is CASSQEWGVGQYF.

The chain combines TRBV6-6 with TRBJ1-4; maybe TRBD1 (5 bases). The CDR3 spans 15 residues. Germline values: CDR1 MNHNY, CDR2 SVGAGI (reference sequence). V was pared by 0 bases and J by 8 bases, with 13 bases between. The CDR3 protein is CASSYSGVLEEKLFF. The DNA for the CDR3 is TGTGCCAGCAGTTACTCGGGGGTATTGGAGGAAAAACTGTTTTTT.

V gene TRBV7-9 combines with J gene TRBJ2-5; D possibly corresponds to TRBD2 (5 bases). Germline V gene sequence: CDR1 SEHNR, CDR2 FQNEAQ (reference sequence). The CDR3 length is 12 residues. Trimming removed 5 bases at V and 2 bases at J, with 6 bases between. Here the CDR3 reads CASSTRQETQYF. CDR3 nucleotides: TGTGCCAGCAGCACTAGGCAAGAGACCCAGTACTTC. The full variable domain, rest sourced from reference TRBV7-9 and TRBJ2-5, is DTGVSQNPRHKITKRGQNVTFRCDPISEHNRLYWYRQTLGQGPEFLTYFQNEAQLEKSRLLSDRFSAERPKGSFSTLEIQRTEQGDSAMYLCASSTRQETQYFGPGTRLLVL.

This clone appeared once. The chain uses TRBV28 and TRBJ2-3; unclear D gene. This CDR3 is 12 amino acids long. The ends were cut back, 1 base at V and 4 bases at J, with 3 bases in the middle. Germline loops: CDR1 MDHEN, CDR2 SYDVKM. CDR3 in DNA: TGTGCCAGCAGTTTATACGCAGATACGCAGTATTTT. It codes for CASSLYADTQYF. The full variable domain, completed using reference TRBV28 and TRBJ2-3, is DVKVTQSSRYLVKRTGEKVFLECVQDMDHENMFWYRQDPGLGLRLIYFSYDVKMKEKGDIPEGYSVSREKKERFSLILESASTNQTSMYLCASSLYADTQYFGPGTRLTVL.

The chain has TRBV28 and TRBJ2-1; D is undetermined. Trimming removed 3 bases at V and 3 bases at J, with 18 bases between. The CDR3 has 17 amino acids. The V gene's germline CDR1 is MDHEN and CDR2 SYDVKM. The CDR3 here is CASSFRAPPTNYNEQFF. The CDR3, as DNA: TGTGCCAGCAGTTTTCGTGCACCACCGACCAACTACAATGAGCAGTTCTTC.

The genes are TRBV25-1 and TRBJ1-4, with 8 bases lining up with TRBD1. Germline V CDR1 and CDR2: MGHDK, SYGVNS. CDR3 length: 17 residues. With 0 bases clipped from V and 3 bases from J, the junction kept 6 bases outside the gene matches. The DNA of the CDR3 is TGTGCCAGCAGTGAATACCCCTCCAGGGGGCCTAATGAAAAACTGTTTTTT. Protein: CASSEYPSRGPNEKLFF.

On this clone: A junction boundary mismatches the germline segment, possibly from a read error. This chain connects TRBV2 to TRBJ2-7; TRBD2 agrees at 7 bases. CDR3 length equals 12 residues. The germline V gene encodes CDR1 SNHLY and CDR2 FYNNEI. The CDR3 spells CASSGLGQKGIF. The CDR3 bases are TGTGCCAGCAGCGGACTAGGGCAGAAAGGGATCTTC. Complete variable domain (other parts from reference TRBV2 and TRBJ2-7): EPEVTQTPSHQVTQMGQEVILRCVPISNHLYFYWYRQILGQKVEFLVSFYNNEISEKSEIFDDQFSVERPDGSNFTLKIRSTKLEDSAMYFCASSGLGQKGIFGPGTRLTVT.

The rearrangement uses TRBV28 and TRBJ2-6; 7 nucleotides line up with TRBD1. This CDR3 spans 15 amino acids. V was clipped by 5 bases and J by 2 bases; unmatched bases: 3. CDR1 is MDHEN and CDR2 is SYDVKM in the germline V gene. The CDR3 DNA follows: TGTGCCAGCAGTCTCGACAGGGCTGGGGCCAACGTCCTGACTTTC. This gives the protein CASSLDRAGANVLTF. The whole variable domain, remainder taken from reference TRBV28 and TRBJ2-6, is DVKVTQSSRYLVKRTGEKVFLECVQDMDHENMFWYRQDPGLGLRLIYFSYDVKMKEKGDIPEGYSVSREKKERFSLILESASTNQTSMYLCASSLDRAGANVLTFGAGSRLTVL.

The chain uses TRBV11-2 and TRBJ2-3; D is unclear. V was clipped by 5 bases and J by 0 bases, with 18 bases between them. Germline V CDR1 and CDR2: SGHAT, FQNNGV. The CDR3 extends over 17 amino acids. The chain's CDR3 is CASSTPSTDPSTDTQYF. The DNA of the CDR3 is TGTGCCAGCAGCACACCGTCGACCGACCCTAGCACAGATACGCAGTATTTT. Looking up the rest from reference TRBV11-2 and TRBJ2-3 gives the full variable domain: EAGVAQSPRYKIIEKRQSVAFWCNPISGHATLYWYQQILGQGPKLLIQFQNNGVVDDSQLPKDRFSAERLKGVDSTLKIQPAKLEDSAVYLCASSTPSTDPSTDTQYFGPGTRLTVL.

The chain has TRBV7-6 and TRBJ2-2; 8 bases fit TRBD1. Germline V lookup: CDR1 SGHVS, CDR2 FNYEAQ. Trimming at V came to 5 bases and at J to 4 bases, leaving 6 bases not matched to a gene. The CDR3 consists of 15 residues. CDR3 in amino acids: CASSPDRAGTGELFF. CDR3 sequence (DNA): TGTGCCAGCAGCCCGGACAGGGCGGGCACCGGGGAGCTGTTTTTT.

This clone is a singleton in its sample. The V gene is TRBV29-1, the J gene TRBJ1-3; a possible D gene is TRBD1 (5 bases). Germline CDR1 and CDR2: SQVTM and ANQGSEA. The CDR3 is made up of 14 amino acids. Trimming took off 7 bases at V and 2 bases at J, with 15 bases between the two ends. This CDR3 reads CSAAGGLAGNTIYF. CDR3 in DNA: TGCAGCGCCGCGGGGGGGTTAGCTGGAAACACCATATATTTT.

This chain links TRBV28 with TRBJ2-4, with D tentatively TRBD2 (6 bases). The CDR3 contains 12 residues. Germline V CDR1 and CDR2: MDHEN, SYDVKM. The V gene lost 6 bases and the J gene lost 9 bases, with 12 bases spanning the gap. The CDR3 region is CASSPGGAIQYF. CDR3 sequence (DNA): TGTGCCAGCAGCCCCGGGGGAGCCATTCAGTACTTC.

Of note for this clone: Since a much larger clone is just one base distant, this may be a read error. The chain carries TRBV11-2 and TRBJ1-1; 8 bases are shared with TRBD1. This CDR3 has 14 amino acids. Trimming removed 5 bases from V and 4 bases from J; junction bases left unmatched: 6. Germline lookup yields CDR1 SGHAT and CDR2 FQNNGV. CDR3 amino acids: CASSPRGPSTEAFF. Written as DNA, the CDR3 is TGTGCCAGCAGCCCCAGGGGGCCGAGCACTGAAGCTTTCTTT.

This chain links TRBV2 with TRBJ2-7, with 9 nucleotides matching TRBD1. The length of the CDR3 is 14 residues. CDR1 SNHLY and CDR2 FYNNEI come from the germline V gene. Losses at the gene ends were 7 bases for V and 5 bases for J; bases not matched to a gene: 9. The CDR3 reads CASIRTGVAHEQYF. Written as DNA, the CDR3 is TGTGCCAGCATTAGGACAGGGGTAGCCCACGAGCAGTACTTC.

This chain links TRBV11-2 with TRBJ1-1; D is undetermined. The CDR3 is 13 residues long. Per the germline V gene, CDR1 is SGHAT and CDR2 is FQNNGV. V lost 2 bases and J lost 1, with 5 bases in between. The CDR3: CASSLYGNTEAFF. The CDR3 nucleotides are TGTGCCAGCAGCTTATACGGGAACACTGAAGCTTTCTTT.

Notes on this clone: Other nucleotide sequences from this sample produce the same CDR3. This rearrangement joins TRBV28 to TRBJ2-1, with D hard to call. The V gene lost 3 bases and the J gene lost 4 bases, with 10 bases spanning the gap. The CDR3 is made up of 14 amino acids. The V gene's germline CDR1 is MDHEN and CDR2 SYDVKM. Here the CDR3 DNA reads TGTGCCAGCAGTTTGGGGTTGGGGTACAATGAGCAGTTCTTC. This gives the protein CASSLGLGYNEQFF.

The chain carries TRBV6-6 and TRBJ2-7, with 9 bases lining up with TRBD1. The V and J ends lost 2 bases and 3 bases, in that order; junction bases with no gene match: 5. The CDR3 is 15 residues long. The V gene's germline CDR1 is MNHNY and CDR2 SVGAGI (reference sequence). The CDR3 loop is CASSYRTGEFYEQYF. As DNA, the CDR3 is TGTGCCAGCAGTTACCGGACAGGGGAATTCTACGAGCAGTACTTC.

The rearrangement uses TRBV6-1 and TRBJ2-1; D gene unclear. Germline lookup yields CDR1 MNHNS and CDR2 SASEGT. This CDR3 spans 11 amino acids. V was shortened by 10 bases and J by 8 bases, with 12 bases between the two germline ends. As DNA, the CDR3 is TGTGCCATTAGAAGCTGGTATGAGCAGTTCTTC. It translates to CAIRSWYEQFF.

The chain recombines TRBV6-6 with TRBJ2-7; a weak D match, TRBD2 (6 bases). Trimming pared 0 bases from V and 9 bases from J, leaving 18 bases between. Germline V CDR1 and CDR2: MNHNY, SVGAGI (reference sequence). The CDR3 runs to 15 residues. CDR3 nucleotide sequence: TGTGCCAGCAGTTACTCGGAGGGGACTCTACGCGGGCAGTACTTC. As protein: CASSYSEGTLRGQYF.

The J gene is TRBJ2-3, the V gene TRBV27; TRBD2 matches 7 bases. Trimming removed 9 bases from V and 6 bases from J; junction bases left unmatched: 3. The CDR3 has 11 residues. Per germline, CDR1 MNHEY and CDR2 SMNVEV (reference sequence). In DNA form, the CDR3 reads TGTGCCAGTTGGGGGGGGGATACGCAGTATTTT. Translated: CASWGGDTQYF.

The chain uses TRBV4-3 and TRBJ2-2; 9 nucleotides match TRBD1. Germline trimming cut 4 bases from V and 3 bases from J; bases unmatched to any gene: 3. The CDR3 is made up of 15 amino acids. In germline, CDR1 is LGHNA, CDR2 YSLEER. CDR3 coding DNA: TGCGCCAGCAGCCGCCGGACAGGGGACACCGGGGAGCTGTTTTTT. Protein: CASSRRTGDTGELFF.

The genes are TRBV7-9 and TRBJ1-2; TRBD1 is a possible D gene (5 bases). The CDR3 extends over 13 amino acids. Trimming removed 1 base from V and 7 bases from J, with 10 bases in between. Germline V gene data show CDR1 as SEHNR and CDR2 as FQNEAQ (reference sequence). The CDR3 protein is CASSLGGVFGYTF. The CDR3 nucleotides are TGTGCCAGCAGCTTAGGAGGGGTCTTTGGCTACACCTTC.

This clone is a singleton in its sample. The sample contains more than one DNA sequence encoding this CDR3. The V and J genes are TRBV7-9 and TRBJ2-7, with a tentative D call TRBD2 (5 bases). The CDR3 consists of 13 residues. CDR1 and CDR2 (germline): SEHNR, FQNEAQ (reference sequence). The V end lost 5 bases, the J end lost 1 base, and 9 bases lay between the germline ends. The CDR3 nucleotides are TGTGCCAGCAGCGACCGGGGTTCCTACGAGCAGTACTTC. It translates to CASSDRGSYEQYF.

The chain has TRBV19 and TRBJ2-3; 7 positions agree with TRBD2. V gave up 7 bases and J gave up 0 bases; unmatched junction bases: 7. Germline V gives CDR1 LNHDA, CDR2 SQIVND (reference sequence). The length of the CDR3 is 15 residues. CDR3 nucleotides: TGTGCCAGTACCCCTTTTAGCGGGAGCACAGATACGCAGTATTTT. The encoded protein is CASTPFSGSTDTQYF.